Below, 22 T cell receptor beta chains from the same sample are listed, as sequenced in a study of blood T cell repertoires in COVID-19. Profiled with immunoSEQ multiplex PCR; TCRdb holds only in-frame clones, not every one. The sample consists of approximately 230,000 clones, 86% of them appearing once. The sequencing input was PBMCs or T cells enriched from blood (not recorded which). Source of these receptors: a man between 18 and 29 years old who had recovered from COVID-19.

The CDR3 protein is CAWSGGQLNQPQHF. The CDR3 DNA follows: TGTGCCTGGAGTGGGGGACAACTGAATCAGCCCCAGCATTTT. The V call is TRBV30, the J call TRBJ1-5; the D gene is possibly TRBD1 (6 bases). Looked up from germline, CDR1 is GTSNPN and CDR2 is SVGIG (reference sequence). V was clipped by 1 base and J by 4 bases, with 11 bases between them. The CDR3 has 14 residues. Full variable domain (remainder filled in from reference TRBV30 and TRBJ1-5): SQTIHQWPATLVQPVGSPLSLECTVEGTSNPNLYWYRQAAGRGLQLLFYSVGIGQISSEVPQNLSASRPQDRQFILSSKKLLLSDSGFYLCAWSGGQLNQPQHFGDGTRLSIL.

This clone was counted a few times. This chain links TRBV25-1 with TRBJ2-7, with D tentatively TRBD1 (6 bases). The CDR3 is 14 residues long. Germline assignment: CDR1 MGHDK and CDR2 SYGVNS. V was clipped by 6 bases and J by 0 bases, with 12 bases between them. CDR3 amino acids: CASSRVDSSYEQYF. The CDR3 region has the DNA TGTGCCAGCAGCCGGGTGGACAGCTCCTACGAGCAGTACTTC.

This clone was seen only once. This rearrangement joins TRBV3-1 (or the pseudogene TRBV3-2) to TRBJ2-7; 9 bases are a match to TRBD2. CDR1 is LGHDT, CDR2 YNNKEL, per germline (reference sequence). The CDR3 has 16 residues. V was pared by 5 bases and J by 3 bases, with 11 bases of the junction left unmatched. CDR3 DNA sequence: TGTGCCAGCAGCTCGACTAGCGGCTCATTCGGCTACGAGCAGTACTTC. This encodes CASSSTSGSFGYEQYF.

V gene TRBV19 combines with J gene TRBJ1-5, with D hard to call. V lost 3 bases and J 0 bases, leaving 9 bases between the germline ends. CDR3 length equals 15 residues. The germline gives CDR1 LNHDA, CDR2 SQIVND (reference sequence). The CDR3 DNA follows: TGTGCCAGTAGTATCTGGAGCGTTAGCAATCAGCCCCAGCATTTT. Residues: CASSIWSVSNQPQHF.

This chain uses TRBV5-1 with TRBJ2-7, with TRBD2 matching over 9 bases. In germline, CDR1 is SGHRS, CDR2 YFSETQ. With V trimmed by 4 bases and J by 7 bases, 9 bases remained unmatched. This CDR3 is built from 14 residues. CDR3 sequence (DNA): TGCGCCAGCAGCGCCAGAGCGGGGGGTTGGGAGCAGTACTTC. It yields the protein CASSARAGGWEQYF.

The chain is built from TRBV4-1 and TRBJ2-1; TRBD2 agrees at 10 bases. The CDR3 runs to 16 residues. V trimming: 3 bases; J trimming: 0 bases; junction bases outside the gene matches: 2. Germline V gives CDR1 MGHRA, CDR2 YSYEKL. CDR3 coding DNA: TGCGCCAGCAGCCACATAGCGGGAGGCTCCTACAATGAGCAGTTCTTC. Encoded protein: CASSHIAGGSYNEQFF.

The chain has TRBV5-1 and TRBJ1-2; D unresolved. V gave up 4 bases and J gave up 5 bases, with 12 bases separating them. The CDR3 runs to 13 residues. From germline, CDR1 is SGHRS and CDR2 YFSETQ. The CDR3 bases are TGCGCCAGCAGCCCCCTGAGTCAATATGGCTACACCTTC. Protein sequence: CASSPLSQYGYTF.

The CDR3 DNA is TGTGCCAGCAATCGCGCGACAGGGGGCGGCTACGAGCAGTACTTC. Translating it yields CASNRATGGGYEQYF. This chain links TRBV6-5 with TRBJ2-7; TRBD1 agrees at 10 bases. The CDR3 has 15 residues. Trimming at V came to 7 bases and at J to 3 bases, leaving 9 bases not matched to a gene. CDR1 and CDR2 from the germline V gene are MNHEY and SVGAGI.

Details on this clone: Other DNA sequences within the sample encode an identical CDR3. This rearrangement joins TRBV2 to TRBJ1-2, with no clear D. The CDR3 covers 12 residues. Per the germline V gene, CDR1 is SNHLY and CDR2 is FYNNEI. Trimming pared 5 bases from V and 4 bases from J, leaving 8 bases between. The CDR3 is CASSSTVYGYTF. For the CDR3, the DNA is TGTGCCAGCAGTTCAACAGTCTATGGCTACACCTTC.

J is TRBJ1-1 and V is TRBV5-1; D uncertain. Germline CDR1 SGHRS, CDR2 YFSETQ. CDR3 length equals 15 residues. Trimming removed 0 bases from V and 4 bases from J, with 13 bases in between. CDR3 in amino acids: CASSLAGGSVTEAFF. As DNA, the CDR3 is TGCGCCAGCAGCTTGGCGGGAGGGTCGGTCACTGAAGCTTTCTTT. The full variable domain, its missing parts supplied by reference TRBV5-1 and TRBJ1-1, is KAGVTQTPRYLIKTRGQQVTLSCSPISGHRSVSWYQQTPGQGLQFLFEYFSETQRNKGNFPGRFSGRQFSNSRSEMNVSTLELGDSALYLCASSLAGGSVTEAFFGQGTRLTVV.

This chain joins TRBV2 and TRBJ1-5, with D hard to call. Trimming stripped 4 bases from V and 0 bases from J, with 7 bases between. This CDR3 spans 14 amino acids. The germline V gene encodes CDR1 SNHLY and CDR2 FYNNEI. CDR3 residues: CASSVQNSNQPQHF. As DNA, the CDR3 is TGTGCCAGCAGTGTTCAGAATAGCAATCAGCCCCAGCATTTT.

This CDR3 is CASSSFVVTGELFF. The CDR3 nucleotides read TGTGCCAGCAGCTCCTTCGTTGTCACCGGGGAGCTGTTTTTT. The gene calls are TRBV7-9 and TRBJ2-2; D gene ambiguous. The CDR3 is 14 amino acids. Germline values: CDR1 SEHNR, CDR2 FQNEAQ (reference sequence). V lost 4 bases and J 4 bases, leaving 10 bases between the germline ends.

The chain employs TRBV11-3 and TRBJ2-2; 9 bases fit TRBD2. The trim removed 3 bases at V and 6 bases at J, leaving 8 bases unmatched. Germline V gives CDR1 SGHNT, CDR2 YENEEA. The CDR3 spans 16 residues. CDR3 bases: TGTGCCAGCAGCTTGAGTAGCGGGAGAGGGTCCGGGGAGCTGTTTTTT. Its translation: CASSLSSGRGSGELFF.

The CDR3 here is CASSELAGDQKQFF. CDR3 DNA sequence: TGTGCCAGCAGTGAATTAGCGGGAGACCAAAAGCAGTTCTTC. The V call is TRBV2, the J call TRBJ2-1; the match to TRBD2 covers 9 bases. The germline CDR1 and CDR2 sequences are SNHLY and FYNNEI. CDR3 length: 14 amino acids. Trimming cost V 2 bases and J 11 bases; bases outside gene matches: 7.

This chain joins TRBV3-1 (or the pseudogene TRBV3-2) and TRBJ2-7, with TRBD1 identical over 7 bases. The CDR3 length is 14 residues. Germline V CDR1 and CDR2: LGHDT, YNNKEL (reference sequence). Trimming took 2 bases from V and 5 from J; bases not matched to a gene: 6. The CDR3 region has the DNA TGTGCCAGCAGCCAACGACAGGGCTTAAACGAGCAGTACTTC. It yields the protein CASSQRQGLNEQYF.

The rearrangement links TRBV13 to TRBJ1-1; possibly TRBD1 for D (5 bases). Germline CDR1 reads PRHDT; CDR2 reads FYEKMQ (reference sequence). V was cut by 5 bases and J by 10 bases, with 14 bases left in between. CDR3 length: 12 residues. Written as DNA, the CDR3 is TGTGCCAGCAGCCCCTCGGACATAGCAGCTTTCTTT. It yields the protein CASSPSDIAAFF.

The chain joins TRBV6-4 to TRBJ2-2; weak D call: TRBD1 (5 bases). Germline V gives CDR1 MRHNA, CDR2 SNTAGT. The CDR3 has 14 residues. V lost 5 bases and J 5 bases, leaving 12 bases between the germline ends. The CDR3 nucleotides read TGTGCCAGCAGTCAGGACACTTCTACCGGGGAGCTGTTTTTT. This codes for CASSQDTSTGELFF.

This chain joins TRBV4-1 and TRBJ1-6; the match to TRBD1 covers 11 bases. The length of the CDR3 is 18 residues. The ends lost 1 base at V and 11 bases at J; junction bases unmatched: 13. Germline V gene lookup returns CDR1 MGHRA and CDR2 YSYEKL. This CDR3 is CASSQGQITGTGGAPLHF. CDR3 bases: TGCGCCAGCAGCCAAGGCCAAATAACCGGGACAGGGGGGGCACCCCTCCACTTT.

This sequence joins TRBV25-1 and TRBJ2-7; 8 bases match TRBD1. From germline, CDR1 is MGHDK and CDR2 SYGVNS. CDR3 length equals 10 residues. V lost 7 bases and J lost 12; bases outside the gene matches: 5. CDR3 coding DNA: TGTGCCAGCAAAGGGGACAGGACGTACTTC. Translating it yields CASKGDRTYF.

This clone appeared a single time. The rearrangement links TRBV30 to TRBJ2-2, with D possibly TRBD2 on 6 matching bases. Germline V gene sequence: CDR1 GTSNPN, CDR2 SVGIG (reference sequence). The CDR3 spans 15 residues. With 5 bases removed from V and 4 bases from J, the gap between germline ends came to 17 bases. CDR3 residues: CAWGFGGPGTGELFF. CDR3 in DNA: TGTGCCTGGGGGTTTGGAGGGCCCGGCACCGGGGAGCTGTTTTTT.

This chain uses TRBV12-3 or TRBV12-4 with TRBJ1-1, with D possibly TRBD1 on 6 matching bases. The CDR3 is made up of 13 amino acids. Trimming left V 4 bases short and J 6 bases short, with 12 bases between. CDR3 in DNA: TGTGCCAGCAGTTCCCCGACAGGCCCTGAAGCTTTCTTT. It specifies CASSSPTGPEAFF.

CDR3 sequence: CASRPGQASYEQYF. The DNA of the CDR3 is TGTGCCAGCAGACCGGGACAGGCCTCCTACGAGCAGTACTTC. This sequence joins TRBV6-5 and TRBJ2-7, with 8 bases identical to TRBD1. Germline CDR1 is MNHEY and CDR2 is SVGAGI. V lost 6 bases, J lost 0 bases, and 4 bases stayed unmatched. This CDR3 has 14 amino acids.